One and the same sample provided the 9 T cell receptor beta chains below, sequenced in a study of cytomegalovirus exposure and HLA in healthy donors (dated by TCRdb to 2016 to 2017). Receptor libraries were prepared by the immunoSEQ multiplex PCR assay. The multiplex PCR relied on a mix of 60 forward primers for TCR Vbeta segments and 13 reverse primers for TCR Jbeta segments. TCRdb holds this immuneACCESS table with in-frame rearrangements only. Some clones are missing; in checked studies, unresolved V genes explain under half, and the rest has no known cause. The sample table contains 190,000 or so clones; only one count was recorded for roughly four fifths of them. Of the sample, roughly 10% is held by the ten largest clones. Specimen: PBMCs. The receptors were sampled from a woman between 50 and 59 years old in good health and CMV-seropositive.

V usage is TRBV7-8 and J usage is TRBJ1-3, with D possibly TRBD1 on 5 matching bases. V lost 3 bases, J lost 5 bases, and 11 bases lay in between. In germline, CDR1 is SGHVS, CDR2 FQNEAQ. The CDR3 is 14 residues long. The CDR3 DNA follows: TGTGCCAGCAGCTTCTCAGGGAGGAGAAACACCATATATTTT. Translating gives CASSFSGRRNTIYF.

This chain connects TRBV7-2 to TRBJ1-2; tentative D call: TRBD1 (6 bases). The V gene's germline CDR1 is SGHTA and CDR2 FQGNSA. V was clipped by 3 bases and J by 6 bases, with 11 bases between them. CDR3 length: 13 amino acids. CDR3 sequence (DNA): TGTGCCAGCAGCTTCATTACAGGGAATGGCTACACCTTC. As protein: CASSFITGNGYTF.

This clone appeared a single time. The chain is built from TRBV6-5 and TRBJ2-7; the match to TRBD1 covers 8 bases. In germline, CDR1 is MNHEY, CDR2 SVGAGI. CDR3 length equals 14 residues. V gave up 5 bases and J gave up 3 bases; unmatched junction bases: 6. The CDR3 loop is CASSRTGSSYEQYF. CDR3 coding DNA: TGTGCCAGCAGTCGGACAGGGAGTAGCTACGAGCAGTACTTC.

The V and J genes are TRBV19 and TRBJ1-5, with D unclear. The CDR3 sequence is 14 residues long. Trimming removed 7 bases at V and 2 bases at J, with 12 bases between. CDR1 and CDR2 from the germline V gene are LNHDA and SQIVND (reference sequence). In nucleotides, the CDR3 is TGTGCCAGTATGGGAGGGAATGGCAATCAGCCCCAGCATTTT. Translation gives CASMGGNGNQPQHF.

The chain combines TRBV19 with TRBJ1-5; 10 positions agree with TRBD1. V lost 10 bases, J lost 5 bases, and 8 bases stayed unmatched. CDR1 is LNHDA and CDR2 is SQIVND in the germline V gene (reference sequence). The CDR3 sequence is 14 residues long. CDR3 DNA sequence: TGTGCCACCAGACAGGGGGCGCGGTATCAGCCCCAGCATTTT. Its protein product is CATRQGARYQPQHF.

The genes are TRBV6-5 and TRBJ1-1; D gene uncertain. The CDR3 is made up of 12 amino acids. Trimming took off 8 bases at V and 10 bases at J, with 17 bases between the two ends. The germline V gene encodes CDR1 MNHEY and CDR2 SVGAGI. The CDR3 here is CASDKPGEVAFF. CDR3 nucleotides: TGTGCCAGCGACAAGCCCGGGGAGGTAGCTTTCTTT.

The chain employs TRBV7-3 and TRBJ2-3; D remains unclear. Germline CDR1 SGHTA, CDR2 FQGTGA. CDR3 length: 13 residues. V lost 5 bases and J 6 bases, leaving 12 bases between the germline ends. CDR3 coding DNA: TGTGCCAGCAGCCCCAGGCCACAGGATACGCAGTATTTT. Residues: CASSPRPQDTQYF. Complete variable domain (other parts from reference TRBV7-3 and TRBJ2-3): GAGVSQTPSNKVTEKGKYVELRCDPISGHTALYWYRQSLGQGPEFLIYFQGTGAADDSGLPNDRFFAVRPEGSVSTLKIQRTERGDSAVYLCASSPRPQDTQYFGPGTRLTVL.

The J gene is TRBJ2-1, the V gene TRBV7-2; tentatively, D is TRBD2 (5 bases). This CDR3 contains 15 residues. V lost 1 base and J lost 3, with 10 bases in between. In germline, CDR1 is SGHTA, CDR2 FQGNSA. In DNA, the CDR3 is TGTGCCAGCAGCTTAGTCGGGGTTTTCTACAATGAGCAGTTCTTC. Amino acid sequence: CASSLVGVFYNEQFF.

The chain is built from TRBV7-3 and TRBJ1-1, with TRBD1 identical over 7 bases. This CDR3 has 13 residues. The ends lost 4 bases at V and 4 bases at J; junction bases unmatched: 3. The germline CDR1 and CDR2 sequences are SGHTA and FQGTGA. The CDR3 DNA reads TGTGCCAGCAGCTCTTCAGGGGGCACTGAAGCTTTCTTT. Translation: CASSSSGGTEAFF.